The sequence of this T cell receptor beta chain was determined in a study of HIV-infected patients and healthy controls. Germline V lookup: CDR1 KGHSH, CDR2 LQKENI. V gave up 0 bases and J gave up 8 bases, with 10 bases separating them. The CDR3 covers 13 residues. This clonotype is termed medium-sized. Reverse transcription used about 510 ng RNA and constant-region primers for alpha and beta. Using multiplexing indices, alpha and beta chain libraries were generated apart by chain-specific third strand synthesis. Priming off the SP2 site generated the second strand. TCRdb passed the 5' RACE reads through MiXCR, listing each CDR3 protein once. The sample includes under 20,000 distinct CDR3 sequences, 8% to 10% of them seen just once. Whole blood was used without fractionation, so all unsorted peripheral T cells were included.

This clonotype was sampled from an adult in good health. The V gene is TRBV18, the J gene TRBJ1-1; possible D gene TRBD1, 6 bases. The specimen sequenced was blood. The CDR3: CASSPPNTGEAFF. CDR3 bases: TGTGCCAGCTCACCACCAAATACAGGGGAAGCTTTCTTT. The variable domain in full, completed from reference TRBV18 and TRBJ1-1, reads NAGVMQNPRHLVRRRGQEARLRCSPMKGHSHVYWYRQLPEEGLKFMVYLQKENIIDESGMPKERFSAEFPKEGPSILRIQQVVRGDSAAYFCASSPPNTGEAFFGQGTRLTVV.